This TCR beta chain was identified during a study of T cells in Graves' hyperthyroidism and ophthalmopathy. Study-wide background: Peripheral blood was obtained at initial diagnosis, preceding any treatment. General study points: Most thyroid clonotypes expanded above 0.001 were also detected in blood. Ophthalmopathy, as predicted by the model, came a median 6.5 months after the prediction.

As regards this clonotype: The antigen is not known.

The ends lost 6 bases at V and 12 bases at J; junction bases unmatched: 23. The CDR3 sequence is 19 residues long. CDR1 is KGHDR, CDR2 SFDVKD, per germline. Each diagnosis drew on symptoms, thyroxine, TRAb, thyroid ultrasound and orbital computed tomography findings. RNA transcripts provided the source from which TCR beta CDR3 regions were amplified. An initial round of RT-PCR targeting the TCR CDR3 relied on the HTBI primer set. TCRdb analysed the multiplex PCR reads with MiXCR anew, one entry per CDR3 protein. The table lists approximately 640,000 distinct CDR3 sequences, about 16% of them singletons.

The chain has TRBV24-1 and TRBJ2-1; 12 bases line up with TRBD2. Sequencing was done on a sample of blood. The origin of this receptor is a woman under 40 with Graves' hyperthyroidism. CDR3 residues: CATSTSHHRPGLAGQGQFF. The CDR3 DNA reads as TGTGCCACCAGTACCTCTCACCATAGACCGGGACTAGCGGGTCAGGGGCAGTTCTTC.